This T cell receptor (beta chain) was identified in a study of cytomegalovirus exposure and HLA in healthy donors. At the level of the study: An earlier analysis identified some 110 million unique TCR beta sequences in some 170 million T cells.

Findings and caveats of the study: Some TCR beta chains (more than 150 of them) were listed as cytomegalovirus-associated. It was reported that the classifier diagnosed cytomegalovirus status with high specificity and sensitivity in both the original and validation cohorts.

The study ran its PCR with 60 Vbeta and 13 Jbeta primers. Produced via immunoSEQ multiplex PCR; TCRdb's table is partial and in-frame only. The repertoire consists of around 240,000 clones, with 82% occurring once and the leading ten covering around 5.7%. As for this clone: The antigen is unknown.

The CDR3 is 16 residues long. J gave up 0 bases and V 5 bases, and 10 bases lay outside the gene matches. CDR1 is SGHAT, CDR2 FQNNGV, per germline. This receptor was identified in a woman aged 40 to 50 in good health and CMV-seropositive. Specimen: PBMCs. J is TRBJ2-7 and V is TRBV11-2; 7 bases map to TRBD1. The CDR3 DNA follows: TGTGCCAGCAGCCTAACCGGGACAGAGATCTCCTACGAGCAGTACTTC. Encoded protein: CASSLTGTEISYEQYF. The full variable domain, rest sourced from reference TRBV11-2 and TRBJ2-7, is EAGVAQSPRYKIIEKRQSVAFWCNPISGHATLYWYQQILGQGPKLLIQFQNNGVVDDSQLPKDRFSAERLKGVDSTLKIQPAKLEDSAVYLCASSLTGTEISYEQYFGPGTRLTVT.